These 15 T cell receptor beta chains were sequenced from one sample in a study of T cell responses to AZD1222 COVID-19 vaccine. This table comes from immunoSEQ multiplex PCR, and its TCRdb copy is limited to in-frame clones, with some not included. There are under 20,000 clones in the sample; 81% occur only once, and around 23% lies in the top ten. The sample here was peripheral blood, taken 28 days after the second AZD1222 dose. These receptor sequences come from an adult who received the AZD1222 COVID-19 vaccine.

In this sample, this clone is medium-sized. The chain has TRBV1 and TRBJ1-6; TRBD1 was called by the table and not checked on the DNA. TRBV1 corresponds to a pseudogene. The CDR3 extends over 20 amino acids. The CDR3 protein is CTSSQRRDREGGLYNSPLHF. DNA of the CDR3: TGCACCAGCAGCCAAAGGCGGGACAGGGAAGGAGGCTTATATAATTCACCCCTCCACTTT.

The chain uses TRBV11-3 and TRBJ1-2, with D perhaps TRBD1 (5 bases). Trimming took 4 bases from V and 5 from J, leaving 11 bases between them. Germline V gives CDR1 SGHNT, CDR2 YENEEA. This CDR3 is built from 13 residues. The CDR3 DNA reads TGTGCCAGCAGCTCAAGGGGTCGGTATGGCTACACCTTC. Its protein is CASSSRGRYGYTF.

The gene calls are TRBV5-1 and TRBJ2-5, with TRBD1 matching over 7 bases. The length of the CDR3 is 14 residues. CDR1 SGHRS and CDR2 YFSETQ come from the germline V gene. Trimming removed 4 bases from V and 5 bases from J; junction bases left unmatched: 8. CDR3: CASSPAGTEETQYF. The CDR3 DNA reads TGCGCCAGCAGCCCCGCAGGGACAGAGGAGACCCAGTACTTC. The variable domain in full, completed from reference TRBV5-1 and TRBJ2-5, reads KAGVTQTPRYLIKTRGQQVTLSCSPISGHRSVSWYQQTPGQGLQFLFEYFSETQRNKGNFPGRFSGRQFSNSRSEMNVSTLELGDSALYLCASSPAGTEETQYFGPGTRLLVL.

In DNA form, the CDR3 reads TGTGCCACAATTCCCCTAGCGGGAGTCCCCGGGGAGCTGTTTTTT. The encoded protein is CATIPLAGVPGELFF. The chain combines TRBV6-5 with TRBJ2-2; 10 bases agree with TRBD2. Germline V gene sequence: CDR1 MNHEY, CDR2 SVGAGI. The V and J ends lost 10 bases and 6 bases, in that order; junction bases with no gene match: 11. The CDR3 has 15 amino acids.

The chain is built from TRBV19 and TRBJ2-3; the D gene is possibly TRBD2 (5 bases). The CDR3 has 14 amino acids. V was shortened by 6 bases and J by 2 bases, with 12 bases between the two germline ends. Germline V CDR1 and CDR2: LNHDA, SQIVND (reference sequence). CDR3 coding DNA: TGTGCCAGTAGCCGGGGAGTATACACAGATACGCAGTATTTT. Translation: CASSRGVYTDTQYF.

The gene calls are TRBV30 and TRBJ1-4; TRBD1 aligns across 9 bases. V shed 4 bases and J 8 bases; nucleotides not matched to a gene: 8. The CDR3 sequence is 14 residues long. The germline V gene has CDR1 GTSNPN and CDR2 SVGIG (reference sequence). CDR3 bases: TGTGCCTGGAACAAACAGGGGGCGAAAGAAAAACTGTTTTTT. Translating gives CAWNKQGAKEKLFF.

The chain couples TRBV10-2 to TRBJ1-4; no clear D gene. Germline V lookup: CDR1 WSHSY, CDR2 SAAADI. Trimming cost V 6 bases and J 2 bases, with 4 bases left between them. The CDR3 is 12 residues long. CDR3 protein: CASRGTNEKLFF. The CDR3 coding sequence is TGCGCCAGCAGGGGGACTAATGAAAAACTGTTTTTT.

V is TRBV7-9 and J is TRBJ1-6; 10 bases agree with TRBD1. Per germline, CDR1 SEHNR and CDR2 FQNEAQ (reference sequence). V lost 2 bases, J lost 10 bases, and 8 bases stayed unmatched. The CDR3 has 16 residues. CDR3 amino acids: CASSLFRTGGLSPLHF. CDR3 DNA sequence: TGTGCCAGCAGCTTATTCCGGACAGGGGGTTTATCACCCCTCCACTTT.

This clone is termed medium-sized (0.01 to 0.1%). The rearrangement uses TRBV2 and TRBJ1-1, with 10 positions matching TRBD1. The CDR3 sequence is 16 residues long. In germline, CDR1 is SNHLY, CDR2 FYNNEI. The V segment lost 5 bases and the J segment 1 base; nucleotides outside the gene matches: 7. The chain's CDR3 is CASSYDRGRGNTEAFF. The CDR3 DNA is TGTGCCAGCAGTTACGACAGGGGGCGAGGGAACACTGAAGCTTTCTTT.

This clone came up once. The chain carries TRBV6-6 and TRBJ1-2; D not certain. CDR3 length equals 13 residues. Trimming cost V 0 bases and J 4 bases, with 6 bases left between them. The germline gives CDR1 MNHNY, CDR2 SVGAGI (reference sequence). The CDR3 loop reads CASSYSGTYGYTF. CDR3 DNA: TGTGCCAGCAGTTACTCCGGAACCTATGGCTACACCTTC.

CDR3 DNA: TGTGCCAGCAGCCCCACGCGGGACAGAAATTTAGCTTTCTTT. Its translation is CASSPTRDRNLAFF. The gene calls are TRBV7-3 and TRBJ1-1, with 7 bases identical to TRBD1. The CDR3 contains 14 residues. V was clipped by 5 bases and J by 10 bases; unmatched bases: 13. Looked up from germline, CDR1 is SGHTA and CDR2 is FQGTGA.

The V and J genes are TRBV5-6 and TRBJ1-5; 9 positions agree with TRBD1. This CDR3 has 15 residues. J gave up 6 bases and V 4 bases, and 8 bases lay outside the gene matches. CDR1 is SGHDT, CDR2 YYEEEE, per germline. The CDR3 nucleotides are TGTGCCAGCAGCCCGGGACAGGGTTTGAGTCAGCCCCAGCATTTT. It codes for CASSPGQGLSQPQHF.

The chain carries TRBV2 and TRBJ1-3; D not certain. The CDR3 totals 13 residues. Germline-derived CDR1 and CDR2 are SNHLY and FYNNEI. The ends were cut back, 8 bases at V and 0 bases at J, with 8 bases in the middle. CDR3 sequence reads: CASSPNSGNTIYF. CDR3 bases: TGTGCCAGCTCCCCGAACTCTGGAAACACCATATATTTT.

CDR3 nucleotide sequence: TGTGCCAGCAGTTTGGTCCCGTCTCTCTACAATGAGCAGTTCTTC. This codes for CASSLVPSLYNEQFF. The chain links TRBV27 to TRBJ2-1; D not certain. This CDR3 comprises 15 residues. Germline CDR1 and CDR2: MNHEY and SMNVEV (reference sequence). Between the trimmed V and J ends, which lost 3 bases and 3 bases, there was a span of 12 bases.

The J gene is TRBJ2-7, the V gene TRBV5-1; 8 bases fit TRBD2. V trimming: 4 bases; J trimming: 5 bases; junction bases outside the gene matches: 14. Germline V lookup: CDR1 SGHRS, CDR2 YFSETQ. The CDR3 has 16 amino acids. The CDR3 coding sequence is TGCGCCAGCAGCGTAAATAGCGGGGTCGCGGTCCACGAGCAGTACTTC. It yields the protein CASSVNSGVAVHEQYF.